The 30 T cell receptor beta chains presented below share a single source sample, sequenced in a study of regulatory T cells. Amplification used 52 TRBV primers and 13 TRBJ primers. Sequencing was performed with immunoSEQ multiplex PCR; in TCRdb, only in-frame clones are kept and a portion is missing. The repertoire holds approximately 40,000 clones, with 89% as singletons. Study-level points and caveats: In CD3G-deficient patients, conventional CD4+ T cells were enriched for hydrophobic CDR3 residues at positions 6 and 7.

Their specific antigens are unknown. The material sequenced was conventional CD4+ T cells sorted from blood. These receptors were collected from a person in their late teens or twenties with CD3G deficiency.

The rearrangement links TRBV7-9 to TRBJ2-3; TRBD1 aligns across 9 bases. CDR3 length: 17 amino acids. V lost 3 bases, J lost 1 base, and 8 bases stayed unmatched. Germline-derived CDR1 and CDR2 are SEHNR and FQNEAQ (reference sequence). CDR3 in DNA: TGTGCCAGCAGCTTCGGACAGGGGAAGTTTGGCACAGATACGCAGTATTTT. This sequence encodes CASSFGQGKFGTDTQYF.

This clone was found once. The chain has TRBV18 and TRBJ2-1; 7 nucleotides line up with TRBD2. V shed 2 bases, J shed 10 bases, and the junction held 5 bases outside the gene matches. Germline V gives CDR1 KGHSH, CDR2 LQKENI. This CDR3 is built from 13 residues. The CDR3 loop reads CASSPTSADEQFF. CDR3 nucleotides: TGTGCCAGCTCACCAACTAGCGCAGACGAGCAGTTCTTC.

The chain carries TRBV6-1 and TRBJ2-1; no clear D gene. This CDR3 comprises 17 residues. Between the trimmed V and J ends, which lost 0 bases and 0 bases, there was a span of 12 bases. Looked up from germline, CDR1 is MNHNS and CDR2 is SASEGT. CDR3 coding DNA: TGTGCCAGCAGTGAAGCGCAAGTCTCTTACTCCTACAATGAGCAGTTCTTC. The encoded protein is CASSEAQVSYSYNEQFF.

The chain's CDR3 is CASSLEGHEQFF. As DNA, the CDR3 is TGTGCCAGCAGCTTAGAGGGCCATGAGCAGTTCTTC. V gene TRBV7-9 combines with J gene TRBJ2-1, with D unresolved. The germline gives CDR1 SEHNR, CDR2 FQNEAQ (reference sequence). The CDR3 consists of 12 residues. V shed 1 base and J shed 8 bases, with 6 bases lying between them.

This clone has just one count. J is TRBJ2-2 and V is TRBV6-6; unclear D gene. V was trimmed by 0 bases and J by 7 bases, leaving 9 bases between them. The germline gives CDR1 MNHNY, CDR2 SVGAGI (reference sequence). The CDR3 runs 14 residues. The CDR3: CASSYSRVIGELFF. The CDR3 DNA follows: TGTGCCAGCAGTTACTCCCGCGTTATCGGGGAGCTGTTTTTT.

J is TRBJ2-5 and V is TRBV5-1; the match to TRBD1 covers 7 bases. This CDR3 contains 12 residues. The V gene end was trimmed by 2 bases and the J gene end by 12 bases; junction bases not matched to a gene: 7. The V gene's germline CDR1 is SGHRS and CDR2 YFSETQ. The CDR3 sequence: CASSLHRGEKYF. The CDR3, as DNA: TGCGCCAGCAGCTTACACAGGGGAGAGAAGTACTTC.

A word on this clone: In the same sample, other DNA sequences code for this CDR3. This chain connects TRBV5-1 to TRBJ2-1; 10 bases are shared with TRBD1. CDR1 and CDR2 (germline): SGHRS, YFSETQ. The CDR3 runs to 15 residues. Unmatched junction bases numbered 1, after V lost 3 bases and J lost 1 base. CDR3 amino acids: CASSSGQGSYNEQFF. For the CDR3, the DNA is TGCGCCAGCAGCTCGGGACAGGGGTCCTACAATGAGCAGTTCTTC.

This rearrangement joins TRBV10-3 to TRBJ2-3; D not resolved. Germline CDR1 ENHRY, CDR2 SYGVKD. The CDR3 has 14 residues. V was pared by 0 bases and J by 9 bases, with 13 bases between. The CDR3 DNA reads TGTGCCATCAGTGAGTCGATCGGCCTCTCGACGCAGTATTTT. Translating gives CAISESIGLSTQYF.

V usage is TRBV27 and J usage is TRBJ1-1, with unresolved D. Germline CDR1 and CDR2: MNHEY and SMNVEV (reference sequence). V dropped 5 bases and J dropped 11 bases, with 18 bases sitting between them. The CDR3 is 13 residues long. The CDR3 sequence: CASSLSAEGAAFF. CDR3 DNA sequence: TGTGCCAGCAGTCTTTCCGCCGAGGGCGCGGCTTTCTTT.

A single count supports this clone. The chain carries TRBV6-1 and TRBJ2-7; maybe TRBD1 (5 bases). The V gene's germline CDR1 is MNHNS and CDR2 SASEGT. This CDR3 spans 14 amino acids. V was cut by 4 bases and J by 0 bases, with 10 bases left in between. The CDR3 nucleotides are TGTGCCAGCAGTGGACAGTCCAGCTCCTACGAGCAGTACTTC. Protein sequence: CASSGQSSSYEQYF.

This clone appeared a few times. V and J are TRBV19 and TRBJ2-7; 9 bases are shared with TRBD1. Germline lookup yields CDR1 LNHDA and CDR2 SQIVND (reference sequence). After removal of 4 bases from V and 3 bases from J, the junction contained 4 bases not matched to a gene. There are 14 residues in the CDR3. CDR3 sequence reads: CASSRGQGSYEQYF. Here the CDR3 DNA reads TGTGCCAGTAGTAGGGGACAGGGAAGCTACGAGCAGTACTTC.

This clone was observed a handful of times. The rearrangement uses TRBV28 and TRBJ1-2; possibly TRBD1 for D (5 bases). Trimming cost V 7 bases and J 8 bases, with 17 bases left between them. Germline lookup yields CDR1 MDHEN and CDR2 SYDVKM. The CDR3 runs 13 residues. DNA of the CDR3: TGTGCCAGCACCCGTACAGGCCGGGGAGGCTACACCTTC. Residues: CASTRTGRGGYTF.

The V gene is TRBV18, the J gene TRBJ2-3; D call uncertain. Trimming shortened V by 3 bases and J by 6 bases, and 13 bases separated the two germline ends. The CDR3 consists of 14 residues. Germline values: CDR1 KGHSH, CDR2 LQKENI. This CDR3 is CASSPGPLEDTQYF. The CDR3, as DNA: TGTGCCAGCTCACCTGGCCCTCTGGAGGATACGCAGTATTTT.

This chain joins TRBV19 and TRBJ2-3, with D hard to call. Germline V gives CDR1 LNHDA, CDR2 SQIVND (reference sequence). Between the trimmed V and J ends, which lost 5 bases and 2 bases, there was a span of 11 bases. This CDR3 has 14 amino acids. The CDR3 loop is CASSPGTFTDTQYF. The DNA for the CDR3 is TGTGCCAGTAGTCCTGGAACCTTCACAGATACGCAGTATTTT.

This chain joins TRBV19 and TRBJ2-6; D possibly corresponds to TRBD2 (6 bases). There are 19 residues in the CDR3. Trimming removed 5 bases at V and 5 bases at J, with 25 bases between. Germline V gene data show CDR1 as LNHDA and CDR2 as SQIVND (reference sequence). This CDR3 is CASSARPDQTGVWANVLTF. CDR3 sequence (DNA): TGTGCCAGTAGTGCGAGGCCCGACCAAACGGGGGTTTGGGCCAACGTCCTGACTTTC.

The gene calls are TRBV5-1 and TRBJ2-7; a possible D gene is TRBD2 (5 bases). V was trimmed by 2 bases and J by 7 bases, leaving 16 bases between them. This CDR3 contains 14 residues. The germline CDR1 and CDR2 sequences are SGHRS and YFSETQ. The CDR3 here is CASSFGGSRREQYF. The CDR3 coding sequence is TGCGCCAGCAGCTTTGGTGGGAGCCGCCGGGAGCAGTACTTC.

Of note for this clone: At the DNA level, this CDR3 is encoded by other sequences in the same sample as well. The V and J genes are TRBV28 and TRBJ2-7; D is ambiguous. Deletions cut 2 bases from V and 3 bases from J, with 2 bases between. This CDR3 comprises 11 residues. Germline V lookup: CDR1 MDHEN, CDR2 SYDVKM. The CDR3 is CASSLGYEQYF. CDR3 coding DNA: TGTGCCAGCAGTTTAGGCTACGAGCAGTACTTC.

CDR3 region: CASSELVEGGKLFF. The CDR3 region has the DNA TGTGCCAGCAGTGAATTGGTGGAGGGCGGCAAGCTGTTTTTT. The V gene is TRBV6-1, the J gene TRBJ1-4; D gene ambiguous. CDR3 length: 14 residues. Germline values: CDR1 MNHNS, CDR2 SASEGT. V lost 2 bases to trimming and J lost 14 bases, with 18 bases between them.

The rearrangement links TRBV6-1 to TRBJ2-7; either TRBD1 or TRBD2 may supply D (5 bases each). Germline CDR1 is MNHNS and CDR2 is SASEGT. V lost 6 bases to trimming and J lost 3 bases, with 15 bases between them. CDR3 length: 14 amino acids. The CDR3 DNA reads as TGTGCCAGCAGGTTCGGGGACGAAAACTACGAGCAGTACTTC. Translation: CASRFGDENYEQYF.

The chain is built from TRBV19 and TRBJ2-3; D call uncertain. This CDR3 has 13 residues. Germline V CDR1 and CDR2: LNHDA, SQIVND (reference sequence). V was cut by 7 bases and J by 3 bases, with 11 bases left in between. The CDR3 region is CASTASGTDTQYF. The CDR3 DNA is TGTGCCAGTACGGCTAGTGGGACAGATACGCAGTATTTT. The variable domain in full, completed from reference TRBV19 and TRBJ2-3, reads DGGITQSPKYLFRKEGQNVTLSCEQNLNHDAMYWYRQDPGQGLRLIYYSQIVNDFQKGDIAEGYSVSREKKESFPLTVTSAQKNPTAFYLCASTASGTDTQYFGPGTRLTVL.

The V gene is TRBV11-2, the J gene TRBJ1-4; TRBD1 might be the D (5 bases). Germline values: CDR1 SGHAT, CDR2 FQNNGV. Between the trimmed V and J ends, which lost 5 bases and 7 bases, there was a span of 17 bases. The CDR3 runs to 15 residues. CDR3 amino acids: CASSPSGGLPEKLFF. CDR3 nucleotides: TGTGCCAGCAGCCCGTCCGGGGGACTCCCTGAAAAACTGTTTTTT. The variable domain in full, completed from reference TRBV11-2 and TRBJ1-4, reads EAGVAQSPRYKIIEKRQSVAFWCNPISGHATLYWYQQILGQGPKLLIQFQNNGVVDDSQLPKDRFSAERLKGVDSTLKIQPAKLEDSAVYLCASSPSGGLPEKLFFGSGTQLSVL.

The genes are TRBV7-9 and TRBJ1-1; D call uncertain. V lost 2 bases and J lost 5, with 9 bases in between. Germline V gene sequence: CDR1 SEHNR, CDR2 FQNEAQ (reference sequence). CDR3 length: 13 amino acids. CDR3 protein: CASSLSPRTEAFF. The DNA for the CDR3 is TGTGCCAGCAGCTTATCACCTAGGACTGAAGCTTTCTTT.

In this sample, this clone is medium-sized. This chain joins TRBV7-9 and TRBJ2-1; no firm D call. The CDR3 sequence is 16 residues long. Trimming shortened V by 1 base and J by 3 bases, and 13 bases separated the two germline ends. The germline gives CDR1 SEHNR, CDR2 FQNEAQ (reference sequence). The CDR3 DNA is TGTGCCAGCAGCTTAGACCCCGGACGGCTCTACAATGAGCAGTTCTTC. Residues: CASSLDPGRLYNEQFF.

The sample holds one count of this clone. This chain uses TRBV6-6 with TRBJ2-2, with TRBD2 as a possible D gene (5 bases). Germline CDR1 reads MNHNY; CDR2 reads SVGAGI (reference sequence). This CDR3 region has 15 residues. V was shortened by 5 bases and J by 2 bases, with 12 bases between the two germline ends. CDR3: CASSAPGSNTGELFF. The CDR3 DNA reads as TGTGCCAGCAGTGCCCCGGGATCCAACACCGGGGAGCTGTTTTTT.

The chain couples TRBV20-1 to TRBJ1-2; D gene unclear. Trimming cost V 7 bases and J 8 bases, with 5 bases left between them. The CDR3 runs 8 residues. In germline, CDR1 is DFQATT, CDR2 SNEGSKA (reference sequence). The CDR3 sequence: CSGAGYTF. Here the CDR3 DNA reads TGCAGTGGGGCGGGCTACACCTTC.

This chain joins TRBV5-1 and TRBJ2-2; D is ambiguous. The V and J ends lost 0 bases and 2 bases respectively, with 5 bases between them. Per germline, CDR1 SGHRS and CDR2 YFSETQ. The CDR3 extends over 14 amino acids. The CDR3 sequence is CASSLDGNTGELFF. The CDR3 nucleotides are TGCGCCAGCAGCTTGGACGGTAACACCGGGGAGCTGTTTTTT.

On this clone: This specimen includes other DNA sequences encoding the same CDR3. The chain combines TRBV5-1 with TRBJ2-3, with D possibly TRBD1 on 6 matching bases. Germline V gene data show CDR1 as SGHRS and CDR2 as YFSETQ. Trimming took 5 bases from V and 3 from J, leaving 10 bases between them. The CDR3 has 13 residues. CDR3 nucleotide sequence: TGCGCCAGCAGTTTTCAGGGGACAGATACGCAGTATTTT. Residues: CASSFQGTDTQYF.

The DNA for the CDR3 is TGTGCCAGCAGCTTAGCGGGGCGGGAGACCCAGTACTTC. Its translation is CASSLAGRETQYF. This chain connects TRBV7-8 to TRBJ2-5, with a weak D call TRBD1 (5 bases). The germline gives CDR1 SGHVS, CDR2 FQNEAQ. The length of the CDR3 is 13 residues. V shed 0 bases and J shed 5 bases, with 7 bases lying between them. Full variable domain (rest looked up from reference TRBV7-8 and TRBJ2-5): GAGVSQSPRYKVAKRGQDVALRCDPISGHVSLFWYQQALGQGPEFLTYFQNEAQLDKSGLPSDRFFAERPEGSVSTLKIQRTQQEDSAVYLCASSLAGRETQYFGPGTRLLVL.

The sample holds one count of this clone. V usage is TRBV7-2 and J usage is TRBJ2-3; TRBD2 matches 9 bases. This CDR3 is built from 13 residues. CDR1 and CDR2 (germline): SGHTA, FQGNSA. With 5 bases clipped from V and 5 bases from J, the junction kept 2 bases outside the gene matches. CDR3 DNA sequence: TGTGCCAGCAGCCGACTAGCGGTAGATACGCAGTATTTT. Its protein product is CASSRLAVDTQYF.

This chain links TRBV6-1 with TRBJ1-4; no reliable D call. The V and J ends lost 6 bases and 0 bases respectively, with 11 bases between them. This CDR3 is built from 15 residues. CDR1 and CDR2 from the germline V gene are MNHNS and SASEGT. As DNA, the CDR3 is TGTGCCAGCAGGCCCTTTGGGTCAACTAATGAAAAACTGTTTTTT. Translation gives CASRPFGSTNEKLFF.